This TCR beta chain comes out of a study of cytomegalovirus exposure and HLA in healthy donors. Whole-study findings and limits: Later analysis identified over 15,000 TCR beta sequences associated with HLA alleles, using a false discovery rate threshold of 0.05. HLA restriction was apparent for most CMV-associated TCR beta chains in a later analysis.

The CDR3 contains 15 residues. Trimming took 2 bases from V and 1 from J; bases not matched to a gene: 2. Germline CDR1 MNHEY, CDR2 SMNVEV (reference sequence). Primers included in the PCR were 60 Vbeta and 13 Jbeta primers. In the source study's methods: A later analysis counted around 74 million unique TCR beta chains, some 10 million shared. Only in-frame clones appear in the TCRdb table, and some are missing; sequencing was by immunoSEQ multiplex PCR. D and trimming were read from the DNA, whereas the V and J calls and clone size are those reported in that table. The sample includes under 200,000 clones, approximately 77% of them seen just once. To note about this clone: Its antigen is not identified. This sample also contains other DNA sequences that code for the same CDR3.

The V call is TRBV27, the J call TRBJ2-3; 8 bases fit TRBD2. The clonotype comes from a man aged 30-40 years in good health and CMV-seropositive. Sequencing was done on a sample of PBMCs. The CDR3: CASSLRRGGTDTQYF. For the CDR3, the DNA is TGTGCCAGCAGTTTAAGGCGGGGGGGCACAGATACGCAGTATTTT.